One and the same sample provided the 2 T cell receptor beta chains below, sequenced in a study of long-term antiretroviral therapy in people with HIV (dated by TCRdb to between 2021 and 2024). The immunoSEQ hsTCRB v3.0 assay was used at survey level resolution to sequence the TRB variable region. Sourced from immuneACCESS, this table was stored by TCRdb with only in-frame sequences that have V and J called. A share of the clones is absent; for the studies checked, an unresolved V gene accounts for under half, and the remainder has no known explanation. The sample profile shows 25,000 to 35,000 clones; approximately 97% of them were found once. The top ten hold less than 3.5% of the sample. This sample comprised unsorted PBMCs, obtained 6.9 years after starting antiretroviral therapy. The source of these receptors is a man younger than 45 with HIV.

V and J are TRBV19 and TRBJ1-2; possibly TRBD1 for D (6 bases). The CDR3 covers 13 residues. Germline V gives CDR1 LNHDA, CDR2 SQIVND (reference sequence). V was shortened by 8 bases and J by 1 base, with 11 bases between the two germline ends. The CDR3 DNA sequence: TGTGCCAGTCTGACAGGTGTTAACTATGGCTACACCTTC. This sequence encodes CASLTGVNYGYTF.

The chain uses TRBV11-2 and TRBJ2-7; 7 bases map to TRBD1. Germline CDR1 reads SGHAT; CDR2 reads FQNNGV. V lost 5 bases, J lost 5 bases, and 15 bases stayed unmatched. This CDR3 spans 16 amino acids. This CDR3 is CASSPSAGTVAHEQYF. The CDR3 DNA reads TGTGCCAGCAGCCCATCAGCCGGGACAGTCGCACACGAGCAGTACTTC.